This TCR beta chain was retrieved from a study of PD-L1 blockade in urothelial cancer (dated by TCRdb to between 2016 and 2019). For context, the study as a whole: Every patient began therapy in the mid-2010s and was given atezolizumab 1,200 mg intravenously every 3 weeks. About 90% of the roughly 29 patients were males with bladder-origin urothelial cancer, and about 60% of the roughly 29 reported a prior smoking history. An ECOG performance status of 0 or 1 was recorded for the patients, and 0 to 3 prior chemotherapy regimens had been received by the patients. Blood samples were analyzed at 3 weeks after treatment start (second dose) and at 6 weeks after treatment start. Blood samples yielded a median of roughly 140,000 T cells and more than 80,000 unique TCRs, with median clonality roughly 0.084. An exploratory multi-omic analysis was conducted of the somatic, immune and clinical correlates of response to PD-L1 blockade with atezolizumab in urothelial cancer. Pretreatment tumor samples, along with matched peripheral blood collected serially before and after atezolizumab treatment, underwent TCR sequencing. Durable clinical benefit meant progression-free survival longer than 6 months, and TCR features were also tested against progression-free and overall survival. In the same patients, pretreatment tumors underwent whole exome sequencing and RNA sequencing in addition to TCR sequencing. Durable clinical benefit was achieved by nine patients and was not achieved by 20 patients. Pretreatment blood TCR-seq was available for nearly 30 patients, at least one posttreatment blood collection was obtained for approximately 25 patients, and tumor TCR-seq was available for approximately 25 patients. What the work shows at the level of the full study, not this receptor alone: Patients with durable benefit showed greater expansion of tumor-associated TCR clones in peripheral blood 3 weeks after starting treatment (n ≈ 20, p = 0.022). Small sample size (n of about 29) and many exploratory analyses mean the results are intended to be hypothesis-generating. Improved progression-free and overall survival was associated with having pretreatment peripheral blood TCR clonality below the median.

The cohort comprised roughly 30 patients with locally advanced or metastatic urothelial carcinoma treated at Memorial Sloan Kettering on a trial protocol. Peripheral blood mononuclear cells were collected pretreatment and during treatment, at between 1 and 8 total time points per patient. The Qiagen DNeasy Blood extraction kit was used to purify genomic DNA from total PBMCs and tumor samples. Collected pretreatment and during treatment, PBMCs were isolated and stored as previously described. In the germline V gene, CDR1 corresponds to SGHDT and CDR2 to YYEEEE. The CDR3, from cysteine to phenylalanine, totals 15 residues. The read is trimmed to its CDR3 DNA, 45 bases read in frame from base 1. Germline trimming: 3 bases from V, 4 bases from J; junction bases outside gene matches: 8. A remark on this clone: The antigen this receptor binds is unknown. No base quality information exists; no much larger clone differs at one position.

Synthetic TCR analog templates were spiked into each PCR to estimate absolute template abundance from read counts. TCRbeta CDR3 regions were amplified from genomic DNA with bias-controlled V and J gene primers using the immunoSEQ assay. Sequencing of rearranged TCRbeta segments was done at approximately 20X coverage. In the authors' own workflow: Clustering was used to correct sequencing errors, and CDR3s were annotated against IMGT so that V, D and J genes could be assigned. Downstream analyses used only productive TCRbeta rearrangements and left out out-of-frame or stop-codon sequences. To compute clonality, Shannon entropy was normalized by the log of the number of unique productive sequences and then subtracted from one. Fisher's exact test with Benjamini-Hochberg correction, using a cutoff of adjusted p below 0.01, was how clones that differed between time points or between blood and tumor were identified. What TCRdb holds here is the immuneACCESS table cut down to in-frame rearrangements. Part of the clones is not present; checked against another copy, under half of the missing clones reflect an unresolved V gene, and the others are unexplained. V, J and clone size reflect that table, while D and trimming were determined from the DNA. The sample yields some 100,000 clones; about 90% were counted once. The ten largest account for 0.85% to 1% of the sample.

Here the sequenced sample was PBMCs, taken around atezolizumab (anti-PD-L1) treatment. The V and J segments used are TRBV5-6 and TRBJ2-7; 9 junctional bases match TRBD1. This clonotype was sampled from an elderly woman with urothelial cancer. For the CDR3, the sequence is CASSSGLGQGYEQYF. The sequence in DNA is TGTGCCAGCAGCTCGGGGTTGGGACAGGGTTACGAGCAGTACTTC.